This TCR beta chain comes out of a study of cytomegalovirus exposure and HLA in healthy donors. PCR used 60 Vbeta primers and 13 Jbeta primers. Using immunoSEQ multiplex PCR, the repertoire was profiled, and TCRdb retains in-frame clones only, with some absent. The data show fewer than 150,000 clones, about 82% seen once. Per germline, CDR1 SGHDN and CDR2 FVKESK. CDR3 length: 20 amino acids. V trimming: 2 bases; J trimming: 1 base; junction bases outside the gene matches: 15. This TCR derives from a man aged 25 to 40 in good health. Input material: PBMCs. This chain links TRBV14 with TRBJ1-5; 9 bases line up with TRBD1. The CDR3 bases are TGTGCCAGCAGCCAAAGCCTACAGGGGGCGGCCCGGGGAAGCAATCAGCCCCAGCATTTT. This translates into CASSQSLQGAARGSNQPQHF.